The 22 T cell receptor beta chains in this list originate from one sample, sequenced in a study of prognosis after radiotherapy for stage I lung cancer. Genomic DNA yielded TCR beta CDR3, amplified by two-round multiplex PCR. Specific primers for each TRBV and TRBJ gene were what first-round PCR used. TCRdb passed the multiplex PCR reads through MiXCR, listing each CDR3 protein once. The table shows 11,000 to 15,000 distinct CDR3 sequences, with 50% to 65% occurring only once. The source was PBMCs, collected before or after stereotactic body radiation therapy (not recorded which). The receptors here all came from a donor aged 50 or older with non-small cell lung cancer.

This clonotype was observed at least ten times. J is TRBJ2-1 and V is TRBV5-4, with 7 bases that match TRBD2. Unmatched junction bases numbered 13, after V lost 3 bases and J lost 7 bases. CDR1 SGHNT and CDR2 YYREEE come from the germline V gene (reference sequence). This CDR3 is 16 amino acids long. CDR3 sequence: CASSYDYREESNEQFF. The CDR3 DNA follows: TGTGCCAGCAGCTATGACTACCGGGAGGAGTCTAATGAGCAGTTCTTC.

V usage is TRBV6-1 and J usage is TRBJ2-1; 9 nucleotides agree with TRBD1. The trim removed 5 bases at V and 5 bases at J, leaving 10 bases unmatched. Germline CDR1 is MNHNS and CDR2 is SASEGT. This CDR3 is built from 16 residues. The CDR3 region is CASSPPGQGFHNEQFF. CDR3 coding DNA: TGTGCCAGCAGTCCCCCCGGACAGGGGTTCCACAATGAGCAGTTCTTC.

The rearrangement uses TRBV30 and TRBJ2-2; TRBD1 might be the D (5 bases). Germline CDR1 reads GTSNPN; CDR2 reads SVGIG (reference sequence). Trimming pared 0 bases from V and 7 bases from J, leaving 12 bases between. CDR3 size: 14 residues. The CDR3 reads CAWSVGLGRGELFF. DNA for the CDR3: TGTGCCTGGAGTGTAGGGCTGGGGCGCGGGGAGCTGTTTTTT. The full variable domain, its missing parts supplied by reference TRBV30 and TRBJ2-2, is SQTIHQWPATLVQPVGSPLSLECTVEGTSNPNLYWYRQAAGRGLQLLFYSVGIGQISSEVPQNLSASRPQDRQFILSSKKLLLSDSGFYLCAWSVGLGRGELFFGEGSRLTVL.

This chain links TRBV20-1 with TRBJ2-3; unclear D gene. Germline V gene data show CDR1 as DFQATT and CDR2 as SNEGSKA (reference sequence). This CDR3 comprises 9 residues. V lost 5 bases to trimming and J lost 6 bases, with 3 bases between them. CDR3 protein: CSAVDTQYF. CDR3 nucleotides: TGCAGTGCTGTTGATACGCAGTATTTT.

In regard to this clonotype: Since a far larger clone is one base different, this is likely a read error. V gene TRBV6-4 combines with J gene TRBJ2-7; 9 bases match TRBD1. Germline V CDR1 and CDR2: MRHNA, SNTAGT. The J segment lost 2 bases and the V segment lost 6 bases, leaving 8 bases of the junction unmatched. CDR3 length equals 15 residues. CDR3 nucleotide sequence: TGTGCCAGCAGCCGGGACAGGGATACGGCCTACGAGCAGTACTTC. It codes for CASSRDRDTAYEQYF.

Relative to its sample, this clonotype is medium-sized. This chain links TRBV5-1 with TRBJ2-7, with D tentatively TRBD1 (6 bases). This CDR3 is 15 amino acids long. V dropped 4 bases and J dropped 4 bases, with 18 bases sitting between them. Looked up from germline, CDR1 is SGHRS and CDR2 is YFSETQ. The CDR3 is CASSKGVGSPYEQYF. In DNA form, the CDR3 reads TGCGCCAGCAGCAAGGGGGTGGGGTCACCTTACGAGCAGTACTTC.

This clonotype was counted a single time. This CDR3 is missing its conserved last phenylalanine or tryptophan, likely due to a read error. This chain connects TRBV2 to TRBJ2-7, with 7 bases identical to TRBD1. Losses at the gene ends were 4 bases for V and 3 bases for J; bases not matched to a gene: 6. CDR3 length equals 14 residues. The germline CDR1 and CDR2 sequences are SNHLY and FYNNEI. CDR3 in amino acids: CASSGDSRNYEQYL. The CDR3 DNA is TGTGCCAGCAGTGGGGACAGTCGTAACTACGAGCAGTACTTA.

To note about this clonotype: Possible read error: a much larger clone is one base away. Since no conserved phenylalanine or tryptophan closes the CDR3, a read error is the likely cause. The V gene is TRBV29-1, the J gene TRBJ1-1; D ambiguous. V lost 3 bases and J 1 base, leaving 6 bases between the germline ends. There are 12 residues in the CDR3. Germline V lookup: CDR1 SQVTM, CDR2 ANQGSEA. DNA for the CDR3: TGCAGCGTTGACCCTCGGAACACTGAAGCTTTCTCT. Protein product: CSVDPRNTEAFS.

The chain employs TRBV6-2 or TRBV6-3 and TRBJ2-6; D is tentatively TRBD1 or TRBD2 (5 bases each). Trimming took 8 bases from V and 4 from J, leaving 18 bases between them. The CDR3 is made up of 16 amino acids. Germline lookup yields CDR1 MNHEY and CDR2 SVGEGT. CDR3 in DNA: TGTGCCAGCTCCGGGGCTGTTTGGACGGGGGCCAACGTCCTGACTTTC. As protein: CASSGAVWTGANVLTF.

V is TRBV7-6 and J is TRBJ2-2; the D call may be TRBD1 or TRBD2 (5 bases each). Germline-derived CDR1 and CDR2 are SGHVS and FNYEAQ. This CDR3 region has 16 residues. The ends were cut back, 4 bases at V and 6 bases at J, with 18 bases in the middle. CDR3 sequence reads: CASSSRKAVGAGELFF. The DNA of the CDR3 is TGTGCCAGCAGCTCCCGCAAGGCAGTGGGGGCCGGGGAGCTGTTTTTT.

This clonotype was picked up many times. The chain couples TRBV7-9 to TRBJ1-5; possibly TRBD1 for D (6 bases). This CDR3 region has 15 residues. With 1 base removed from V and 5 bases from J, the gap between germline ends came to 12 bases. Germline assignment: CDR1 SEHNR and CDR2 FQNEAQ (reference sequence). CDR3 DNA sequence: TGTGCCAGCAGCTTAGAAACAGGGAACCATCAGCCCCAGCATTTT. It translates to CASSLETGNHQPQHF.

The genes are TRBV7-2 and TRBJ2-1; D is undetermined. V was trimmed by 4 bases and J by 0 bases, leaving 4 bases between them. This CDR3 region has 13 residues. Germline V gives CDR1 SGHTA, CDR2 FQGNSA. The DNA of the CDR3 is TGTGCCAGCAGCTATGACTCCTACAATGAGCAGTTCTTC. Encoded protein: CASSYDSYNEQFF.

On this clonotype itself: This may stem from a read error, because a much larger clone lies one nucleotide away. The rearrangement links TRBV6-5 to TRBJ1-2, with 7 bases that match TRBD1. Trimming cost V 0 bases and J 8 bases; bases outside gene matches: 9. The CDR3 totals 15 residues. CDR1 and CDR2 from the germline V gene are MNHEY and SVGAGI. The CDR3 is CASSYSTGTVCGYTF. The CDR3 DNA reads as TGTGCCAGCAGTTACTCGACCGGGACAGTCTGCGGCTACACCTTC.

In its sample, this clonotype is medium-sized (0.01 to 0.1%). V and J are TRBV20-1 and TRBJ1-5; 7 positions agree with TRBD1. Germline CDR1 and CDR2: DFQATT and SNEGSKA (reference sequence). J lost 3 bases, V lost 2 bases, and 7 bases had no gene match. This CDR3 is 15 amino acids long. CDR3: CSARREGAANQPQHF. CDR3 sequence (DNA): TGCAGTGCTAGAAGAGAGGGGGCGGCCAATCAGCCCCAGCATTTT.

Many counts were recorded for this clonotype. This chain's CDR3 is CASSPTTGPFYEQYF. CDR3 in DNA: TGTGCCAGCAGCCCGACTACCGGACCGTTTTACGAGCAGTACTTC. The gene calls are TRBV5-4 and TRBJ2-7; the D gene is possibly TRBD2 (5 bases). V was trimmed by 4 bases and J by 4 bases, leaving 18 bases between them. Germline V lookup: CDR1 SGHNT, CDR2 YYREEE (reference sequence). CDR3 length: 15 amino acids.

This clonotype ranks as medium-sized. This rearrangement joins TRBV5-1 to TRBJ1-2, with D possibly being TRBD1 (6 bases). With 5 bases removed from V and 3 bases from J, the gap between germline ends came to 20 bases. CDR3 size: 16 residues. The germline V gene encodes CDR1 SGHRS and CDR2 YFSETQ. The CDR3 DNA reads TGCGCCAGCAGGGTCCGCGTCGGACAGATCCACTATGGCTACACCTTC. Translating gives CASRVRVGQIHYGYTF.

This clonotype rates as large. CDR3 in amino acids: CASSFAGRTLDTQYF. Written as DNA, the CDR3 is TGTGCCAGCAGCTTTGCGGGTCGGACGCTAGATACGCAGTATTTT. This chain joins TRBV7-3 and TRBJ2-3, with D tentatively TRBD2 (5 bases). CDR1 is SGHTA and CDR2 is FQGTGA in the germline V gene. The length of the CDR3 is 15 residues. Trimming left V 3 bases short and J 5 bases short, with 15 bases between.

This clonotype was counted many times. This chain joins TRBV5-1 and TRBJ2-7; TRBD2 matches 10 bases. The V segment lost 4 bases and the J segment 3 bases; nucleotides outside the gene matches: 4. CDR1 is SGHRS and CDR2 is YFSETQ in the germline V gene. CDR3 length: 14 residues. The chain's CDR3 is CASSLAGVLYEQYF. The CDR3 DNA is TGCGCCAGCAGCCTAGCGGGAGTTCTCTACGAGCAGTACTTC.

The chain couples TRBV19 to TRBJ2-1; TRBD2 aligns across 10 bases. V trimming: 8 bases; J trimming: 10 bases; junction bases outside the gene matches: 11. This CDR3 has 14 residues. Germline lookup yields CDR1 LNHDA and CDR2 SQIVND (reference sequence). CDR3 protein: CASQTSGLLGEQFF. The CDR3 nucleotides are TGTGCCAGTCAGACTAGCGGGTTACTGGGAGAGCAGTTCTTC.

In its sample, this clonotype is medium-sized. The chain combines TRBV24-1 with TRBJ1-2; maybe TRBD1 (5 bases). The length of the CDR3 is 13 residues. Trimming removed 7 bases at V and 0 bases at J, with 8 bases between. The germline CDR1 and CDR2 sequences are KGHDR and SFDVKD. The CDR3 DNA sequence: TGTGCCACCAGGGACAAAACTAACTATGGCTACACCTTC. This codes for CATRDKTNYGYTF.

This clonotype is judged medium-sized. An end of the junction differs from the germline gene, which may be a read error. The chain links TRBV11-2 to TRBJ2-7; TRBD2 matches at 12 bases. CDR3 length equals 16 residues. CDR1 is SGHAT, CDR2 FQNNGV, per germline. The CDR3 region is CVSSLGLAGGPNEQYF. DNA of the CDR3: TGTGTCAGCAGCTTGGGCCTAGCGGGAGGGCCCAACGAGCAGTACTTC.

This clonotype appeared a single time. Germline and junction disagree at one end, which may indicate a read error. The chain uses TRBV24-1 and TRBJ2-5; D is ambiguous. CDR1 is KGHDR and CDR2 is SFDVKD in the germline V gene. The CDR3 has 13 amino acids. The CDR3 region is CDTSDQPPETQYF. CDR3 DNA: TGTGACACCAGTGACCAACCGCCGGAGACCCAGTACTTC.